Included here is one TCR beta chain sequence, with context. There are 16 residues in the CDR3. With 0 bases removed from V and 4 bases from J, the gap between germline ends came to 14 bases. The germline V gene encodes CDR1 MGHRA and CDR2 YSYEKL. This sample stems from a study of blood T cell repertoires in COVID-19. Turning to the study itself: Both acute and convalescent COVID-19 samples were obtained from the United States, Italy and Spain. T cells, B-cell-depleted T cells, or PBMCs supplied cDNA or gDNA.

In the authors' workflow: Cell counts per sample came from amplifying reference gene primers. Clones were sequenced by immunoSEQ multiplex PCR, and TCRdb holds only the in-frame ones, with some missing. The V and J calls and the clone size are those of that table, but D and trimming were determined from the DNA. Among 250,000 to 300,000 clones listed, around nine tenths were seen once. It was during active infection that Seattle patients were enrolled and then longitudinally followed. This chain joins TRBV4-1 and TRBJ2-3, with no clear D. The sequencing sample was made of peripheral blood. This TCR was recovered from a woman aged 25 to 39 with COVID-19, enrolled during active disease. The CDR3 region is CASSQDSRSQADTQYF. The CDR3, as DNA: TGCGCCAGCAGCCAAGATAGTAGATCTCAGGCAGATACGCAGTATTTT.